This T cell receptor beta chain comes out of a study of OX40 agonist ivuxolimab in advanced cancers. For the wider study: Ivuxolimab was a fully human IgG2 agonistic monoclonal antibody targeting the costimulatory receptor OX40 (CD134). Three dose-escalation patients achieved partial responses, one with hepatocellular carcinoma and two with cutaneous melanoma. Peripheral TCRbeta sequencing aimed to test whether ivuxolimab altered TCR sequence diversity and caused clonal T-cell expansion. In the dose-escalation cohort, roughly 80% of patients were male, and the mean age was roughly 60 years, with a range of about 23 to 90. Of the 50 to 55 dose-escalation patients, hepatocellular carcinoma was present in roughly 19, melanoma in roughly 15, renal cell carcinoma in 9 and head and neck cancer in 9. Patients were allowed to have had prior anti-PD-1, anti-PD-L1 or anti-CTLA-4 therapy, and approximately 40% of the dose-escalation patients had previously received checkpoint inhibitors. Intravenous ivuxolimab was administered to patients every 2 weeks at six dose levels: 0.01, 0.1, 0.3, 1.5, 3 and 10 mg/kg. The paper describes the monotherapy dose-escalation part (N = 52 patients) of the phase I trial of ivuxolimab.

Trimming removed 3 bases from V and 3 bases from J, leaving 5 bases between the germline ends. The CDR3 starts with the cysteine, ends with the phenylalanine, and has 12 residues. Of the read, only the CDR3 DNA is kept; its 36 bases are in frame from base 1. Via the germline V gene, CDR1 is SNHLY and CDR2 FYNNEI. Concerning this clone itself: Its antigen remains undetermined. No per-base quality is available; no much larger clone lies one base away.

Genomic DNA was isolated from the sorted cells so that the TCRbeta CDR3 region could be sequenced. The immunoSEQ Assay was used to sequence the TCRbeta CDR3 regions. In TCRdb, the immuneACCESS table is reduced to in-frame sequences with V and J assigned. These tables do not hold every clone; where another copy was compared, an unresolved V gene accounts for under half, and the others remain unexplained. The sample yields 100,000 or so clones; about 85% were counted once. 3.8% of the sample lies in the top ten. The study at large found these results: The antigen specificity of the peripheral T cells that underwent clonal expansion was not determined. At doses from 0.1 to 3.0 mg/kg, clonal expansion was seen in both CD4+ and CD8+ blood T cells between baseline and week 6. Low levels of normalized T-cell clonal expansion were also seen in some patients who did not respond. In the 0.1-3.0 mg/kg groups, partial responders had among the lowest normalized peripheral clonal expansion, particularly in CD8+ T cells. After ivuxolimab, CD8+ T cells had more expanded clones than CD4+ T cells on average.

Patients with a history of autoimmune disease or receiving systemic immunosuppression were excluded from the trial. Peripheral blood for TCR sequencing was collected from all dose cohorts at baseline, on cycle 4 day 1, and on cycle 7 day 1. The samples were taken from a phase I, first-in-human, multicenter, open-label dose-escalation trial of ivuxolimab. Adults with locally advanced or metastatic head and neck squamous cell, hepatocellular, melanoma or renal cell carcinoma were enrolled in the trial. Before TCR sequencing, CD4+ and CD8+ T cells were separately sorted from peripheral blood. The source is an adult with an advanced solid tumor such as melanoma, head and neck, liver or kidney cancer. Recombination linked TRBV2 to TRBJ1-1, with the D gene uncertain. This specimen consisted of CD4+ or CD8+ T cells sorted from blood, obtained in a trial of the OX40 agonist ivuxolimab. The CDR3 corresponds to CASSDLYTEAFF. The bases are TGTGCCAGCAGTGATTTGTACACTGAAGCTTTCTTT.